This T cell receptor beta chain was sequenced during a study of T cell responses to AZD1222 COVID-19 vaccine (dated by TCRdb to 2020 to 2023). A note on the overall study: AZD1222 recipients given second doses at about 4 weeks or at about 12 weeks were pooled, since spike-specific TCR depth and breadth were not found to differ between the two schedules. TCR sequencing was performed for 230 to 250 trial participants, of whom 200 to 210 were given two doses of AZD1222 and around 25 were given two doses of MenACWY control vaccine. Trial participants were enrolled by age into subgroups of 18-55, 56-69 and 70-plus years, and 148, 28 and 57 TCR-sequenced participants, respectively, were included in these subgroups.

On this clone itself: What antigen it recognizes has not been identified. No base quality information exists; no much larger clone differs at one position.

The sample's time point, from its label and the paper: baseline before first vaccination. Samples from vaccinated people were obtained from the UK trials COV001 and COV002, which included a single-blind randomized controlled phase 2/3 trial of AZD1222 (ChAdOx1 nCoV-19) in healthy adults. Trial participant PBMC samples were collected at day 0 and day 28 after the second dose for TCRbeta chain sequencing. Sequences LNHDA (CDR1) and SQIVND (CDR2) are obtained from the germline V gene (reference sequence). Here V drops 6 bases and J drops 2 bases, and the junction holds 7 bases not matched to any gene. Measured from the cysteine to the phenylalanine, the CDR3 is 14 residues long. The kept DNA is CDR3 alone, 42 bases in frame from the first base. Broad study findings and their caveats: Participants were mostly white British and included more females than males, and it was suggested by the authors that clonal diversity may have been underestimated. Nearly half of unique spike-specific TCRs reportedly recognized epitopes outside regions mutated in the B.1.351 and B.1.1.7 variants. Because no samples from the day 14 peak response were available, repertoires could be characterized only after the peak T cell response. After two AZD1222 doses, both the breadth and the depth of spike-specific TCRs were significantly higher than at day 0 and than in MenACWY recipients. The vaccine-associated CD4 TCRs covered the entire spike protein, and the dominant responses fell in regions 160-218 and 743-854. Conclusions about previously exposed vaccinees are limited, since just a handful of AZD1222 recipients were seropositive for SARS-CoV-2 at baseline. The 56-69-year group was small, and its depth increase did not reach significance, likely because of low power.

The CDR3 regions of human TCRbeta chains were analyzed by immunosequencing. Processing in the source paper ran as follows. Repertoire TCRs were matched against a reference library of SARS-CoV-2-specific TCRs generated with the MIRA antigen-specificity platform. Breadth was defined as the fraction of unique TCRs that were SARS-CoV-2-associated. Depth was defined as the fraction of total T cells that were SARS-CoV-2-associated. Using the MIRA data, each spike-specific TCR was mapped to the spike region that the TCR reacts to and placed in a CD4 or CD8 class. Log10-transformed breadth and depth values were compared by one-way ANOVA with Sidak's multiple comparisons tests. TCRdb stores this immuneACCESS table with in-frame sequences only. Part of the clones is absent; in the studies checked, under half of the shortfall reflects unresolved V genes, and no reason is known for the rest. From that table come the V and J calls and clone size; the DNA was used to work out D and trimming. Recorded for this sample are about 160,000 clones; over 80% of them occurred a single time. The ten top clones hold 1.9% of the sample.

Sequenced here: peripheral blood, sampled on day 0 of AZD1222 vaccination. Here the chain combines TRBV19 and TRBJ2-7, with 7 bases matching TRBD1. The TCR sequence derives from an adult in good health. The DNA reads as follows: TGTGCCAGTAGCCAGACAGGGAATGCCTACGAGCAGTACTTC. Its protein product is CASSQTGNAYEQYF.